Following are 4 T cell receptor beta chains from one sample sequenced in a study of read filtering for tumor transcriptome and immune sequencing. From approximately 430 ng of RNA, a library with molecular barcoded alpha/delta and beta/gamma adaptors was made. TCRdb itself ran the reads through MiXCR, one entry per CDR3 protein. The sample records more than 100,000 distinct CDR3 sequences, about 12% being singletons. Sequencing was carried out using a population of CD138-negative cells sorted from bone marrow. These receptors came from a donor over 35 with multiple myeloma.

This clonotype showed up many times. The chain couples TRBV7-9 to TRBJ2-1, with a weak D call TRBD2 (6 bases). The germline V gene has CDR1 SEHNR and CDR2 FQNEAQ (reference sequence). CDR3 length: 14 amino acids. V lost 5 bases and J 9 bases, leaving 17 bases between the germline ends. CDR3 residues: CASSPLTGTFEQFF. In DNA form, the CDR3 reads TGTGCCAGCAGCCCCTTAACCGGGACTTTTGAGCAGTTCTTC.

This clonotype was counted ten times or more. The chain carries TRBV7-9 and TRBJ2-2; 10 bases are a match to TRBD1. This CDR3 is built from 16 residues. Per germline, CDR1 SEHNR and CDR2 FQNEAQ (reference sequence). The junction had 9 bases not matched to a gene; V was cut back by 7 bases and J by 4 bases. CDR3 protein: CASIQGGQGTTGELFF. The CDR3 DNA sequence: TGTGCCAGCATCCAAGGGGGACAGGGGACCACCGGGGAGCTGTTTTTT.

This clonotype has just a few counts. This chain links TRBV7-8 with TRBJ2-1, with TRBD1 identical over 10 bases. This CDR3 spans 16 amino acids. Per the germline V gene, CDR1 is SGHVS and CDR2 is FQNEAQ. The V gene end was trimmed by 5 bases and the J gene end by 7 bases; junction bases not matched to a gene: 11. The DNA of the CDR3 is TGTGCCAGCAGCCAAACCGGGACAGGGGCTTGGAATGAGCAGTTCTTC. Amino acid sequence: CASSQTGTGAWNEQFF.

This clonotype has a count of ten or more. This rearrangement joins TRBV29-1 to TRBJ2-1; TRBD2 matches at 9 bases. This CDR3 contains 14 residues. Germline V gives CDR1 SQVTM, CDR2 ANQGSEA. The V segment lost 2 bases and the J segment 5 bases; nucleotides outside the gene matches: 4. The CDR3 here is CSVELLAGDNEQFF. The CDR3 DNA follows: TGCAGCGTTGAATTGTTAGCGGGGGACAATGAGCAGTTCTTC.